This record looks at one T cell receptor (beta chain) sequence and its context. The data are from a study of blood T cell repertoires in COVID-19. Original methodology: Reference gene primer amplification gave estimated nucleated cell counts. Assay: immunoSEQ multiplex PCR; the TCRdb copy retains only in-frame clones and omits some. The V and J calls and the clone size are those of that table, but D and trimming were determined from the DNA. This sample yields around 140,000 clones, of which approximately 84% are seen a single time; more than 1.3% belongs to the top ten. CDR3 length: 14 amino acids. The germline V and J ends were trimmed by 3 bases and 6 bases, with 11 bases remaining between them. CDR1 is MRHNA, CDR2 SNTAGT, per germline.

The sample taken for sequencing was peripheral blood. The V call is TRBV6-4, the J call TRBJ2-2, with D hard to call. This receptor was obtained from a man aged 55 to 70 with acute or convalescent COVID-19. CDR3 region: CASSERRQAGELFF. The CDR3, as DNA: TGTGCCAGCAGTGAACGTCGACAAGCCGGGGAGCTGTTTTTT.